What follows is one T cell receptor beta chain and its context. Its specificity is not known. This specimen belongs to a study of shared clonotypes between healthy human individuals. Study findings and constraints: Larger richness was generally estimated for naive than memory subsets.

Trimming pared 0 bases from V and 1 base from J, leaving 9 bases between. CDR1 and CDR2 from the germline V gene are MGHRA and YSYEKL. The CDR3 spans 15 residues. CD45RA-negative memory and CD45RA+ naive subsets were split from the CD4+ cells. The assay was immunoSEQ multiplex PCR, and TCRdb's table has in-frame clones only and misses some. The sample carries 200,000 to 250,000 clones, 60% to 80% recorded once. Specimen: memory CD4+ T cells sorted from blood. Described subset: CD45RA-negative fraction. The receptor was isolated from a man in his thirties or forties in good health. The rearrangement uses TRBV4-1 and TRBJ1-1; D not certain. Here the CDR3 DNA reads TGCGCCAGCAGCCAAGATGTGGCAGCGAACACTGAAGCTTTCTTT. Its translation is CASSQDVAANTEAFF.